These 10 T cell receptor beta chains were all obtained from the same sample, sequenced in a study of follicular helper T cells after annual influenza vaccination. The sample's time point: 2014-2015 season, pre-vaccination. Produced via immunoSEQ multiplex PCR; TCRdb's table is partial and in-frame only. In the table there are about 11,000 clones, roughly four fifths of which are singletons. This material consisted of CXCR5- memory CD4+ T cells sorted from blood, taken on the day of influenza vaccination. All receptors come from an adult who received the influenza vaccine.

CDR3 nucleotides: TGCGCCAGCAGCTTGCCGGGACGGCAAGAGACCCAGTACTTC. It yields the protein CASSLPGRQETQYF. The chain links TRBV5-1 to TRBJ2-5, with D possibly being TRBD1 or TRBD2 (5 bases each). Germline V gives CDR1 SGHRS, CDR2 YFSETQ. Trimming took off 1 base at V and 2 bases at J, with 9 bases between the two ends. The CDR3 is 14 amino acids. Using reference TRBV5-1 and TRBJ2-5 for the parts outside the CDR3, the full variable domain is KAGVTQTPRYLIKTRGQQVTLSCSPISGHRSVSWYQQTPGQGLQFLFEYFSETQRNKGNFPGRFSGRQFSNSRSEMNVSTLELGDSALYLCASSLPGRQETQYFGPGTRLLVL.

V gene TRBV28 combines with J gene TRBJ2-7; 8 bases agree with TRBD1. The junction had 10 bases not matched to a gene; V was cut back by 5 bases and J by 7 bases. CDR1 and CDR2 (germline): MDHEN, SYDVKM. CDR3 size: 14 residues. The CDR3 DNA reads as TGTGCCAGCAGTATAATCCAGGGGGCGCGGGAGCAGTACTTC. Amino acids: CASSIIQGAREQYF.

CDR3 residues: CASSFGTGTDTQYF. CDR3 bases: TGCGCCAGCAGCTTCGGGACAGGGACAGATACGCAGTATTTT. The chain couples TRBV5-1 to TRBJ2-3, with 9 bases aligning to TRBD1. CDR1 and CDR2 from the germline V gene are SGHRS and YFSETQ. Trimming at V came to 2 bases and at J to 3 bases, leaving 1 base not matched to a gene. The CDR3 totals 14 residues. The full variable domain, with the rest looked up from reference TRBV5-1 and TRBJ2-3, is KAGVTQTPRYLIKTRGQQVTLSCSPISGHRSVSWYQQTPGQGLQFLFEYFSETQRNKGNFPGRFSGRQFSNSRSEMNVSTLELGDSALYLCASSFGTGTDTQYFGPGTRLTVL.

The rearrangement uses TRBV7-2 and TRBJ2-1; 16 nucleotides agree with TRBD2. The germline V gene has CDR1 SGHTA and CDR2 FQGNSA. J was trimmed by 8 bases and V by 4 bases; bases with no gene match: 5. CDR3 length: 16 amino acids. CDR3 coding DNA: TGTGCCAGCAGCTCGCCGGGACTAGCGGGGGGGTATGAGCAGTTCTTC. The encoded protein is CASSSPGLAGGYEQFF. The full variable domain, its missing parts supplied by reference TRBV7-2 and TRBJ2-1, is GAGVSQSPSNKVTEKGKDVELRCDPISGHTALYWYRQSLGQGLEFLIYFQGNSAPDKSGLPSDRFSAERTGGSVSTLTIQRTQQEDSAVYLCASSSPGLAGGYEQFFGPGTRLTVL.

As DNA, the CDR3 is TGTGCCTGGAGCCCCGGACAGGGGGCAACAGATACGCAGTATTTT. Amino acids: CAWSPGQGATDTQYF. The chain employs TRBV30 and TRBJ2-3, with 11 bases fitting TRBD1. With V trimmed by 3 bases and J by 3 bases, 5 bases remained unmatched. The CDR3 contains 15 residues. Germline V gene data show CDR1 as GTSNPN and CDR2 as SVGIG (reference sequence).

The chain links TRBV6-1 to TRBJ2-3; possibly TRBD2 for D (5 bases). Germline loops: CDR1 MNHNS, CDR2 SASEGT. This CDR3 is built from 15 residues. Trimming took off 2 bases at V and 0 bases at J, with 9 bases between the two ends. CDR3 coding DNA: TGTGCCAGCAGTGAATTGGGAGCGAGCACAGATACGCAGTATTTT. It yields the protein CASSELGASTDTQYF.

This rearrangement joins TRBV21-1 to TRBJ2-5. TRBV21-1 is tagged as a pseudogene. The CDR3 runs to 13 residues. CDR3 loop: CASSNQHPETQYF. CDR3 nucleotides: TGTGCCAGCAGCAACCAGCACCCGGAGACCCAGTACTTC.

This clone was detected a few times. The chain is built from TRBV13 and TRBJ1-5; D possibly corresponds to TRBD1 (6 bases). Trimming cost V 4 bases and J 6 bases, with 7 bases left between them. CDR1 and CDR2 from the germline V gene are PRHDT and FYEKMQ (reference sequence). This CDR3 has 12 residues. CDR3 in amino acids: CASSSRGQPQHF. As DNA, the CDR3 is TGTGCCAGCAGCTCCAGGGGTCAGCCCCAGCATTTT.

The rearrangement joins TRBV6-6 to TRBJ2-7; D gene uncertain. The V gene's germline CDR1 is MNHNY and CDR2 SVGAGI (reference sequence). The CDR3 has 11 residues. V lost 4 bases, J lost 5 bases, and 6 bases lay in between. DNA of the CDR3: TGTGCCAGCAGTTTAAGGAACGAGCAGTACTTC. Residues: CASSLRNEQYF.

The chain combines TRBV5-1 with TRBJ2-5; D gene ambiguous. CDR3 length equals 14 residues. V gave up 0 bases and J gave up 3 bases, with 9 bases separating them. Germline V gives CDR1 SGHRS, CDR2 YFSETQ. CDR3: CASSLDRGEETQYF. The DNA for the CDR3 is TGCGCCAGCAGCTTGGATCGCGGCGAAGAGACCCAGTACTTC.